The 18 T cell receptor beta chains in this list originate from one sample, sequenced in a study of PD-1 blockade in mismatch repair-deficient tumors. Using immunoSEQ multiplex PCR, the repertoire was profiled, and TCRdb retains in-frame clones only, with some absent. The data show about 68,000 clones, approximately 78% seen once. The sequencing used peripheral blood, collected 2 weeks after starting pembrolizumab. The receptors were gathered from an adult with mismatch repair-deficient cancer.

V gene TRBV28 combines with J gene TRBJ2-5; 10 bases match TRBD2. The junction had 11 bases not matched to a gene; V was cut back by 3 bases and J by 10 bases. Germline lookup yields CDR1 MDHEN and CDR2 SYDVKM. This CDR3 has 15 residues. For the CDR3, the DNA is TGTGCCAGCAGTTTCCCCGGGACTAGCGTCGAGGTCCAGTACTTC. Amino acids: CASSFPGTSVEVQYF.

V gene TRBV25-1 combines with J gene TRBJ1-2; 7 bases align to TRBD1. Per germline, CDR1 MGHDK and CDR2 SYGVNS. The J segment lost 2 bases and the V segment lost 3 bases, leaving 12 bases of the junction unmatched. The length of the CDR3 is 17 residues. CDR3 DNA: TGTGCCAGCAGTGACAACCCCAGGGGGGGACTGAACTATGGCTACACCTTC. Protein: CASSDNPRGGLNYGYTF.

The chain carries TRBV5-1 and TRBJ2-5; TRBD1 matches at 7 bases. The V segment lost 0 bases and the J segment 4 bases; nucleotides outside the gene matches: 9. The CDR3 spans 16 residues. CDR1 and CDR2 from the germline V gene are SGHRS and YFSETQ. The CDR3 DNA reads as TGCGCCAGCAGCTTGGTGGGGACAGATAGGGGAGAGACCCAGTACTTC. Amino acids: CASSLVGTDRGETQYF.

The chain couples TRBV10-2 to TRBJ2-1; D is undetermined. Germline lookup yields CDR1 WSHSY and CDR2 SAAADI. There are 11 residues in the CDR3. Trimming took 6 bases from V and 6 from J, leaving 6 bases between them. This CDR3 is CASRGFNEQFF. DNA for the CDR3: TGCGCCAGCAGAGGGTTCAATGAGCAGTTCTTC.

This clone was found a few times. The rearrangement uses TRBV19 and TRBJ2-6; D not certain. Germline values: CDR1 LNHDA, CDR2 SQIVND (reference sequence). This CDR3 is built from 14 residues. The V and J ends lost 4 bases and 0 bases respectively, with 4 bases between them. The CDR3 DNA follows: TGTGCCAGTAGTACCGGCTCTGGGGCCAACGTCCTGACTTTC. Its protein is CASSTGSGANVLTF.

The chain has TRBV6-5 and TRBJ1-2; the D gene is possibly TRBD1 (6 bases). CDR3 length: 16 amino acids. The V end was cut by 0 bases, the J end by 5 bases, with 16 bases between. From germline, CDR1 is MNHEY and CDR2 SVGAGI. In nucleotides, the CDR3 is TGTGCCAGCAGTTACTCGAGTGGGCAGGGACATTATGGCTACACCTTC. Translating it yields CASSYSSGQGHYGYTF.

This clone turned up a few times. The V call is TRBV29-1, the J call TRBJ2-1, with TRBD2 identical over 7 bases. The CDR3 consists of 13 residues. Germline values: CDR1 SQVTM, CDR2 ANQGSEA. V trimming: 8 bases; J trimming: 9 bases; junction bases outside the gene matches: 13. CDR3 residues: CSLQRDSSAEQFF. DNA of the CDR3: TGCAGCCTTCAGCGGGATAGCTCGGCTGAGCAGTTCTTC.

V is TRBV7-3 and J is TRBJ2-5; TRBD2 matches at 8 bases. Looked up from germline, CDR1 is SGHTA and CDR2 is FQGTGA. The V segment lost 5 bases and the J segment 5 bases; nucleotides outside the gene matches: 7. The CDR3 has 14 amino acids. CDR3 bases: TGTGCCAGCAGCAGAAGCGGGAGTGGGGAGACCCAGTACTTC. Its translation is CASSRSGSGETQYF.

This clone was picked up one time. The identical CDR3 is also encoded by other nucleotide sequences in the sample. The V call is TRBV6-5, the J call TRBJ1-2; 8 nucleotides line up with TRBD1. In germline, CDR1 is MNHEY, CDR2 SVGAGI. CDR3 length: 14 residues. The ends lost 2 bases at V and 5 bases at J; junction bases unmatched: 4. In DNA, the CDR3 is TGTGCCAGCAGTTACCAGGGGGCAGGTTATGGCTACACCTTC. It codes for CASSYQGAGYGYTF.

The chain combines TRBV5-1 with TRBJ1-2; no clear D. This CDR3 is 14 amino acids long. CDR1 is SGHRS and CDR2 is YFSETQ in the germline V gene. The germline V and J ends were trimmed by 4 bases and 1 base, with 11 bases remaining between them. In DNA, the CDR3 is TGCGCCAGCAGCCCGGACGGAAATAACTATGGCTACACCTTC. Amino acids: CASSPDGNNYGYTF. The whole variable domain, filled in from reference TRBV5-1 and TRBJ1-2, reads KAGVTQTPRYLIKTRGQQVTLSCSPISGHRSVSWYQQTPGQGLQFLFEYFSETQRNKGNFPGRFSGRQFSNSRSEMNVSTLELGDSALYLCASSPDGNNYGYTFGSGTRLTVV.

The V gene is TRBV7-9, the J gene TRBJ2-1; possibly TRBD1 for D (6 bases). V was trimmed by 5 bases and J by 3 bases, leaving 17 bases between them. The CDR3 covers 16 residues. The germline gives CDR1 SEHNR, CDR2 FQNEAQ (reference sequence). The CDR3 DNA reads as TGTGCCAGCAGCCAGGCGGGCAGGGGTGGCTACAATGAGCAGTTCTTC. It translates to CASSQAGRGGYNEQFF.

This rearrangement joins TRBV2 to TRBJ2-1; maybe TRBD1 (7 bases). Germline V gene data show CDR1 as SNHLY and CDR2 as FYNNEI. This CDR3 region has 13 residues. Trimming took off 5 bases at V and 9 bases at J, with 14 bases between the two ends. CDR3 coding DNA: TGTGCCAGCAGTTCACGACAGGGAGGTGAGCAGTTCTTC. Translation gives CASSSRQGGEQFF.

This chain links TRBV7-9 with TRBJ2-2, with D perhaps TRBD1 (6 bases). This CDR3 spans 16 amino acids. Between the trimmed V and J ends, which lost 10 bases and 1 base, there was a span of 19 bases. Germline lookup yields CDR1 SEHNR and CDR2 FQNEAQ (reference sequence). In DNA form, the CDR3 reads TGTGCCATCCCGCCTCCGGGACACGTGAACACCGGGGAGCTGTTTTTT. It is translated as CAIPPPGHVNTGELFF. The entire variable domain, with the rest obtained from reference TRBV7-9 and TRBJ2-2, is as follows: DTGVSQNPRHKITKRGQNVTFRCDPISEHNRLYWYRQTLGQGPEFLTYFQNEAQLEKSRLLSDRFSAERPKGSFSTLEIQRTEQGDSAMYLCAIPPPGHVNTGELFFGEGSRLTVL.

This clone was counted once. The rearrangement joins TRBV23-1 to TRBJ2-1; tentatively, D is TRBD1 or TRBD2 (5 bases each). TRBV23-1 is an ORF, with its function uncertain. This CDR3 is 19 amino acids long. Trimming removed 2 bases from V and 5 bases from J, with 25 bases in between. The CDR3 coding sequence is TGCGCCAGCAGTCAACGGCAATTCGGACGGGGCGCCCCGGACAATGAGCAGTTCTTC. This codes for CASSQRQFGRGAPDNEQFF.

This clone is a singleton in its sample. The chain links TRBV12-5 to TRBJ2-3; maybe TRBD2 (5 bases). The CDR3 runs 15 residues. Germline CDR1 reads LGHNT; CDR2 reads FRNRAP. V lost 1 base, J lost 2 bases, and 10 bases lay in between. CDR3 sequence (DNA): TGTGCTAGTGGTTTGGACTACCTAGCCACAGATACGCAGTATTTT. It yields the protein CASGLDYLATDTQYF.

The chain uses TRBV5-1 and TRBJ2-7; TRBD1 matches at 12 bases. The ends lost 4 bases at V and 6 bases at J; junction bases unmatched: 5. Germline V gene lookup returns CDR1 SGHRS and CDR2 YFSETQ. This CDR3 has 14 amino acids. The DNA for the CDR3 is TGCGCCAGCAGCGTGGGACAGGGGGCCGCCGAGCAGTACTTC. Protein product: CASSVGQGAAEQYF.

The J gene is TRBJ2-5, the V gene TRBV7-8, with unresolved D. V was clipped by 1 base and J by 4 bases, with 10 bases between them. Germline CDR1 and CDR2: SGHVS and FQNEAQ. CDR3 length: 14 residues. CDR3 in amino acids: CASSLGGLPETQYF. Written as DNA, the CDR3 is TGTGCCAGCAGCTTAGGCGGCTTACCAGAGACCCAGTACTTC.

This chain joins TRBV19 and TRBJ1-5, with D maybe TRBD1 (5 bases). This CDR3 spans 14 amino acids. The V gene's germline CDR1 is LNHDA and CDR2 SQIVND (reference sequence). The ends were cut back, 3 bases at V and 11 bases at J, with 17 bases in the middle. DNA for the CDR3: TGTGCCAGTAGTATGGATTTCTCGGGGGATTCCCAGCATTTT. Translated: CASSMDFSGDSQHF.